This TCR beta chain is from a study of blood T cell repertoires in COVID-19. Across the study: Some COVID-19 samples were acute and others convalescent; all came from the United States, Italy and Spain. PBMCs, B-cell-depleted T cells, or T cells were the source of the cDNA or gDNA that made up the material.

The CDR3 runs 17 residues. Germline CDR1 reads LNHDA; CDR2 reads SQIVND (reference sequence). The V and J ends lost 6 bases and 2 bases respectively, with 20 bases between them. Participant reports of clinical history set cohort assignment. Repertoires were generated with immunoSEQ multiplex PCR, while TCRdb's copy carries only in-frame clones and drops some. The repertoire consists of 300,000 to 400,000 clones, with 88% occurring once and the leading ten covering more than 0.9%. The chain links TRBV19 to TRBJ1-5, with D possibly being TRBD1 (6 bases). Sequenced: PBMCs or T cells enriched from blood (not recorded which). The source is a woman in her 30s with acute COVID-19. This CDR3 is CASRVIEQGRGNQPQHF. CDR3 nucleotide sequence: TGTGCCAGTAGGGTTATAGAACAGGGTCGGGGCAATCAGCCCCAGCATTTT.